This T cell receptor beta chain was observed in a study of T cells after posttransplantation cyclophosphamide. This clone was seen repeatedly, ten times or more. Antigen: not known. This related bone marrow graft donor gave peripheral blood on the day of marrow donation. General study results and limits: After PTCy, TRB diversity resembled that of CNI/methotrexate controls. Donor-recipient repertoire similarity was low at 1-2 months, rising over year one. TRB overlap between skin or GI tissue T cells and blood was limited.

Repertoires were generated with immunoSEQ multiplex PCR, while TCRdb's copy carries only in-frame clones and drops some. The sample lists some 43,000 clones, none appearing once, the ten largest making up 2.2%. Trimming removed 0 bases from V and 7 bases from J, with 13 bases in between. This CDR3 contains 15 residues. The germline V gene encodes CDR1 ENHRY and CDR2 SYGVKD. The chain has TRBV10-3 and TRBJ2-4; maybe TRBD2 (6 bases). This sequence was found in a man aged 35-49 years in good health, CMV-negative, and a related stem cell transplant donor. Sequencing was performed on PBMCs. CDR3 residues: CAISESTDAGNIQYF. In DNA, the CDR3 is TGTGCCATCAGTGAGTCGACAGACGCGGGGAACATTCAGTACTTC.